Each of the 23 T cell receptor beta chains below was sequenced from the same sample in a study of blood T cells in healthy people across ages. A J-beta primer mix and a sample-barcoded 5' primer were used in a second PCR of roughly 7 to 12 cycles. Via MiXCR, TCRdb re-called the 5' RACE reads, giving one row per CDR3 protein. Of 1.2 million to 1.5 million distinct CDR3 sequences in the sample, roughly 64% were seen once. Material for sequencing was blood. The origin of the receptors is a man aged 18 to 29 in good health.

The J gene is TRBJ2-4, the V gene TRBV9, with D possibly called TRBD1 or TRBD2 (6 bases each). TRBJ2-7 explains the end of the DNA better; the J call may be wrong. Per germline, CDR1 SGDLS and CDR2 YYNGEE. This CDR3 has 14 amino acids. As DNA, the CDR3 is TGTGCCAGCAGCGGCGGGACAAGATTCTACGAGCAGTACTTC. This encodes CASSGGTRFYEQYF.

This clonotype was found once. The V call is TRBV24-1, the J call TRBJ2-3; 8 positions agree with TRBD1. Unmatched junction bases numbered 6, after V lost 3 bases and J lost 5 bases. CDR3 length: 15 amino acids. CDR1 and CDR2 from the germline V gene are KGHDR and SFDVKD. The CDR3, as DNA: TGTGCCACCAGTGATCCCGGACAGGGCGGAGATACGCAGTATTTT. Its translation: CATSDPGQGGDTQYF.

The chain joins TRBV20-1 to TRBJ2-3; 8 bases match TRBD2. Per the germline V gene, CDR1 is DFQATT and CDR2 is SNEGSKA (reference sequence). CDR3 length equals 13 residues. The V gene end was trimmed by 3 bases and the J gene end by 5 bases; junction bases not matched to a gene: 4. The CDR3 here is CSARGGGKDTQYF. The DNA for the CDR3 is TGCAGTGCTAGGGGCGGGGGGAAAGATACGCAGTATTTT.

The chain combines TRBV27 with TRBJ2-7, with D tentatively TRBD1 (5 bases). The CDR3 covers 13 residues. CDR1 and CDR2 (germline): MNHEY, SMNVEV (reference sequence). Deletions cut 7 bases from V and 2 bases from J, with 12 bases between. The CDR3 protein is CASTTLGPYEQYF. CDR3 bases: TGTGCCAGCACCACTCTGGGGCCCTACGAGCAGTACTTC.

This clonotype was counted between two and nine times. J is TRBJ2-1 and V is TRBV5-1; a possible D gene is TRBD2 (6 bases). The germline CDR1 and CDR2 sequences are SGHRS and YFSETQ. The V gene lost 0 bases and the J gene lost 5 bases, with 18 bases spanning the gap. The CDR3 is made up of 17 amino acids. CDR3 amino acids: CASSLGYPRGRHNEQFF. DNA of the CDR3: TGCGCCAGCAGCTTGGGTTACCCCCGGGGGAGGCACAATGAGCAGTTCTTC.

Only a few counts were recorded for this clonotype. This chain joins TRBV27 and TRBJ2-5, with 8 nucleotides matching TRBD2. V gave up 3 bases and J gave up 2 bases; unmatched junction bases: 5. In germline, CDR1 is MNHEY, CDR2 SMNVEV (reference sequence). The CDR3 runs 15 residues. The CDR3 loop reads CASSLAAGGQETQYF. In DNA, the CDR3 is TGTGCCAGCAGTTTGGCGGCGGGAGGACAAGAGACCCAGTACTTC.

V gene TRBV4-1 combines with J gene TRBJ2-1; D uncertain. Germline CDR1 is MGHRA and CDR2 is YSYEKL. This CDR3 has 13 amino acids. The V end was cut by 1 base, the J end by 6 bases, with 7 bases between. The CDR3 spells CASSQGDPNEQFF. As DNA, the CDR3 is TGCGCCAGCAGCCAAGGAGACCCCAATGAGCAGTTCTTC.

The chain joins TRBV7-9 to TRBJ2-7, with D hard to call. The germline gives CDR1 SEHNR, CDR2 FQNEAQ (reference sequence). V dropped 5 bases and J dropped 4 bases, with 18 bases sitting between them. The CDR3 is 15 residues long. In DNA form, the CDR3 reads TGTGCCAGCAGCAAAGGGCGCGGTCAAAAGTACGAGCAGTACTTC. The encoded protein is CASSKGRGQKYEQYF.

This clonotype was counted between two and nine times. The CDR3 sequence: CSATRTSGSRYEQYF. DNA of the CDR3: TGCAGTGCTACCAGGACTAGCGGGAGTCGTTACGAGCAGTACTTC. The chain couples TRBV20-1 to TRBJ2-5, with 13 nucleotides matching TRBD2. The J call may be in error: the DNA end matches TRBJ2-7 better. In germline, CDR1 is DFQATT, CDR2 SNEGSKA (reference sequence). CDR3 length: 15 residues.

This chain connects TRBV6-6 to TRBJ2-1; D remains unclear. CDR1 and CDR2 from the germline V gene are MNHNY and SVGAGI (reference sequence). The CDR3 totals 16 residues. Trimming left V 4 bases short and J 6 bases short, with 19 bases between. Here the CDR3 reads CASSLLNKGSPNEQFF. In nucleotides, the CDR3 is TGTGCCAGCAGTTTATTAAACAAAGGATCGCCCAATGAGCAGTTCTTC.

This chain joins TRBV10-1 and TRBJ2-4; tentative D call: TRBD2 (5 bases). The CDR3 covers 18 residues. The germline gives CDR1 WNHNN, CDR2 SYGVQD (reference sequence). V lost 3 bases and J lost 1, with 19 bases in between. This CDR3 is CASSDGVPGRVAKNIQYF. CDR3 DNA sequence: TGCGCCAGCAGTGACGGGGTCCCTGGAAGAGTGGCCAAAAACATTCAGTACTTC.

There are a few counts of this clonotype. The rearrangement joins TRBV10-3 to TRBJ1-2; 7 bases are a match to TRBD1. V lost 6 bases and J lost 4; bases outside the gene matches: 11. CDR1 and CDR2 from the germline V gene are ENHRY and SYGVKD. This CDR3 region has 15 residues. In nucleotides, the CDR3 is TGTGCCATCAGCGAAACGGACAGGTCTCTCTATGGCTACACCTTC. Translation: CAISETDRSLYGYTF.

V is TRBV29-1 and J is TRBJ2-1; D is uncertain. The J call is doubtful: the DNA matches TRBJ2-7 better. The CDR3 extends over 14 amino acids. In germline, CDR1 is SQVTM, CDR2 ANQGSEA. CDR3: CSVSGDTIYNEQYF. In DNA form, the CDR3 reads TGCAGCGTTTCGGGTGATACCATTTACAATGAGCAGTACTTC.

CDR3 sequence reads: CSARNFRTSVEQFF. The CDR3 DNA follows: TGCAGTGCTAGAAATTTTCGGACTAGCGTTGAGCAGTTCTTC. The chain recombines TRBV20-1 with TRBJ2-1, with 9 bases matching TRBD2. Trimming took 2 bases from V and 9 from J; bases not matched to a gene: 8. The CDR3 sequence is 14 residues long. Germline lookup yields CDR1 DFQATT and CDR2 SNEGSKA (reference sequence).

The rearrangement uses TRBV7-9 and TRBJ2-2; the match to TRBD2 covers 8 bases. CDR1 and CDR2 from the germline V gene are SEHNR and FQNEAQ (reference sequence). The CDR3 covers 18 residues. The V gene end was trimmed by 4 bases and the J gene end by 7 bases; junction bases not matched to a gene: 17. The CDR3 DNA follows: TGTGCCAGCAGCTCGAATGGCCGGTCGGGAGGGATGATCGGGGAGCTGTTTTTT. Encoded protein: CASSSNGRSGGMIGELFF.

This clonotype occurred a few times. The gene calls are TRBV24-1 and TRBJ2-5; D uncertain. The CDR3 length is 13 residues. Germline V lookup: CDR1 KGHDR, CDR2 SFDVKD. Trimming took 1 base from V and 5 from J, leaving 7 bases between them. The CDR3, as DNA: TGTGCCACCAGTGATTTTCCCCTGGAGACCCAGTACTTC. Translated: CATSDFPLETQYF.

J is TRBJ2-2 and V is TRBV29-1; 10 bases agree with TRBD2. The germline V gene has CDR1 SQVTM and CDR2 ANQGSEA. The length of the CDR3 is 14 residues. Trimming cost V 8 bases and J 1 base; bases outside gene matches: 4. The CDR3 DNA reads TGCAGCCCTAGGACTAGCGGGAACACCGGGGAGCTGTTTTTT. It codes for CSPRTSGNTGELFF.

V usage is TRBV5-1 and J usage is TRBJ2-5, with unresolved D. CDR1 is SGHRS and CDR2 is YFSETQ in the germline V gene. There are 15 residues in the CDR3. V shed 0 bases and J shed 0 bases, with 9 bases lying between them. The CDR3 protein is CASSLDRWYQETQYF. In DNA, the CDR3 is TGCGCCAGCAGCTTGGACAGATGGTACCAAGAGACCCAGTACTTC.

The genes are TRBV20-1 and TRBJ1-6; 10 bases map to TRBD1. This CDR3 contains 15 residues. Germline-derived CDR1 and CDR2 are DFQATT and SNEGSKA (reference sequence). With V trimmed by 3 bases and J by 7 bases, 6 bases remained unmatched. The CDR3 sequence: CSASGTGARNSPLHF. CDR3 DNA: TGCAGTGCTAGTGGGACAGGGGCTCGGAATTCACCCCTCCACTTT.

The CDR3 nucleotides read TGTGCCAGCAGCCAAACGACAGTTGCCTACGAGCAGTACTTC. This gives the protein CASSQTTVAYEQYF. This rearrangement joins TRBV12-3 or TRBV12-4 to TRBJ2-7; D possibly corresponds to TRBD1 (5 bases). The CDR3 is 14 amino acids. The V gene lost 6 bases and the J gene lost 2 bases, with 14 bases spanning the gap.

The genes are TRBV24-1 and TRBJ1-2; D call uncertain. Germline CDR1 reads KGHDR; CDR2 reads SFDVKD. Between the trimmed V and J ends, which lost 2 bases and 4 bases, there was a span of 4 bases. CDR3 length equals 12 residues. The CDR3 coding sequence is TGTGCCACCAGTGATTCCATCTATGGCTACACCTTC. It encodes CATSDSIYGYTF.

The chain recombines TRBV4-1 with TRBJ2-1; 8 bases are shared with TRBD2. The CDR3 sequence is 15 residues long. Germline V gene sequence: CDR1 MGHRA, CDR2 YSYEKL. V lost 4 bases to trimming and J lost 6 bases; unmatched junction nucleotides: 8. The CDR3 DNA sequence: TGCGCCAGCAGCCCACTCGGGGGGGTAATCAATGAGCAGTTCTTC. Translating it yields CASSPLGGVINEQFF.

The genes are TRBV29-1 and TRBJ2-7; D is undetermined. The CDR3 covers 13 residues. The V end lost 6 bases, the J end lost 1 base, and 13 bases lay between the germline ends. CDR1 SQVTM and CDR2 ANQGSEA come from the germline V gene. DNA of the CDR3: TGCAGCGTGACGGACGTTAGATCCTACGAGCAGTACTTC. Amino acid sequence: CSVTDVRSYEQYF.